There are a few counts of the clone carrying this T cell receptor beta chain. Its target is not known. TCRalpha and TCRbeta libraries used 5'RACE with constant-segment primers and UMIs. Using its own MiXCR run on the 5' RACE reads, TCRdb lists one record per CDR3 protein. The sample holds some 110,000 distinct CDR3 sequences, under 15% seen once. The V and J ends lost 2 bases and 0 bases, in that order; junction bases with no gene match: 5. The CDR3 runs to 17 residues. The germline V gene encodes CDR1 SGHRS and CDR2 YFSETQ. This sample was taken from a study of T-cell memory formation after mild COVID-19. About the study: Clusters were largely donor specific. Study-wide points: The study detected some responding clones in pre-infection memory, suggesting cross-reactive memory joined.

The gene calls are TRBV5-1 and TRBJ1-6, with 7 bases aligning to TRBD1. The sample consisted of PBMCs or a T cell subset sorted from them (not recorded which). The origin of this receptor is an adult woman who had mild COVID-19 (a few samples of this study predate the infection). Cell type and time point are not known. CDR3 sequence: CASSFWDSGSYNSPLHF. The CDR3 DNA follows: TGCGCCAGCAGCTTTTGGGACAGCGGCTCCTATAATTCACCCCTCCACTTT.